Shown below are 15 T cell receptor beta chains from a single sample sequenced in a study of neurological immune-mediated disorders. TCRdb passed the 5' RACE reads through MiXCR, listing each CDR3 protein once. The sample has some 80,000 distinct CDR3 sequences, 5.5% to 6.5% seen once. The sample's time point: longitudinal time-point 2. The specimen sequenced was PBMCs. These receptors all come from an older woman with multiple sclerosis.

This clonotype was recorded at least ten times. This sequence joins TRBV20-1 and TRBJ1-5, with 8 positions matching TRBD1. Germline loops: CDR1 DFQATT, CDR2 SNEGSKA (reference sequence). The J segment lost 4 bases and the V segment lost 5 bases, leaving 4 bases of the junction unmatched. The CDR3 extends over 13 amino acids. The CDR3 here is CSAQTGENQPQHF. The CDR3, as DNA: TGCAGTGCTCAGACAGGGGAGAATCAGCCCCAGCATTTT.

This clonotype has at least ten counts. The V gene is TRBV5-1, the J gene TRBJ2-7, with D maybe TRBD1 (6 bases). There are 13 residues in the CDR3. Trimming left V 3 bases short and J 6 bases short, with 13 bases between. Germline V gives CDR1 SGHRS, CDR2 YFSETQ. The CDR3, as DNA: TGCGCCAGCAGCTATACTACAGGGTTCGAGCAGTACTTC. It translates to CASSYTTGFEQYF. Supplemented by reference TRBV5-1 and TRBJ2-7, the full variable domain reads KAGVTQTPRYLIKTRGQQVTLSCSPISGHRSVSWYQQTPGQGLQFLFEYFSETQRNKGNFPGRFSGRQFSNSRSEMNVSTLELGDSALYLCASSYTTGFEQYFGPGTRLTVT.

The table lists this clonotype with a few counts. V and J are TRBV29-1 and TRBJ2-1; 9 nucleotides align to TRBD1. CDR1 and CDR2 from the germline V gene are SQVTM and ANQGSEA. This CDR3 spans 12 amino acids. The ends lost 7 bases at V and 7 bases at J; junction bases unmatched: 5. In DNA, the CDR3 is TGCAGCGGGCAGGGACAGGGTAATGAGCAGTTCTTC. This gives the protein CSGQGQGNEQFF.

The V and J genes are TRBV12-3 or TRBV12-4 and TRBJ1-2; unclear D gene. The CDR3 consists of 12 residues. Trimming pared 7 bases from V and 3 bases from J, leaving 9 bases between. CDR3 DNA: TGTGCCAGCACCCCTCTAGACTATGGCTACACCTTC. Translating it yields CASTPLDYGYTF.

The gene calls are TRBV3-1 and TRBJ1-1; D remains ambiguous. Trimming took off 4 bases at V and 1 base at J, with 7 bases between the two ends. The CDR3 is made up of 13 amino acids. Germline V gene data show CDR1 as LGHDT and CDR2 as YNNKEL (reference sequence). Here the CDR3 DNA reads TGTGCCAGCAGCCCCCTTCGGAACACTGAAGCTTTCTTT. It translates to CASSPLRNTEAFF.

This clonotype was seen at least ten times. This chain links TRBV6-6 with TRBJ1-5; TRBD1 might be the D (6 bases). The CDR3 runs to 15 residues. Per germline, CDR1 MNHNY and CDR2 SVGAGI (reference sequence). The V and J ends lost 5 bases and 0 bases respectively, with 11 bases between them. Here the CDR3 reads CASSRTEYSNQPQHF. The DNA of the CDR3 is TGTGCCAGCAGTCGGACAGAATATAGCAATCAGCCCCAGCATTTT.

This clonotype was counted ten times or more. The chain joins TRBV9 to TRBJ1-4; no firm D call. The CDR3 is 13 amino acids. The germline V gene has CDR1 SGDLS and CDR2 YYNGEE. V was pared by 1 base and J by 5 bases, with 6 bases between. CDR3 amino acids: CASSVSPNEKLFF. The CDR3 bases are TGTGCCAGCAGCGTATCGCCGAATGAAAAACTGTTTTTT.

This clonotype was found many times. V gene TRBV28 combines with J gene TRBJ2-1; 10 bases line up with TRBD2. Per germline, CDR1 MDHEN and CDR2 SYDVKM. CDR3 length: 14 amino acids. With 6 bases clipped from V and 5 bases from J, the junction kept 4 bases outside the gene matches. The CDR3, as DNA: TGTGCCAGCAGGCTAGCGGGGGCTAACAATGAGCAGTTCTTC. It specifies CASRLAGANNEQFF. Supplemented by reference TRBV28 and TRBJ2-1, the full variable domain reads DVKVTQSSRYLVKRTGEKVFLECVQDMDHENMFWYRQDPGLGLRLIYFSYDVKMKEKGDIPEGYSVSREKKERFSLILESASTNQTSMYLCASRLAGANNEQFFGPGTRLTVL.

This clonotype was picked up many times. The chain recombines TRBV5-1 with TRBJ1-1; 8 bases line up with TRBD1. The germline V gene has CDR1 SGHRS and CDR2 YFSETQ. With 0 bases clipped from V and 9 bases from J, the junction kept 7 bases outside the gene matches. The CDR3 is made up of 14 amino acids. CDR3 sequence (DNA): TGCGCCAGCAGCTTGGTTGGCAGGGGGCCTCAAGCTTTCTTT. Translated, it gives CASSLVGRGPQAFF.

In this sample, this clonotype turned up many times. CDR3 sequence (DNA): TGTGCCACCCACAGGGATGGCTCCTACGAGCAGTACTTC. Its protein product is CATHRDGSYEQYF. The chain is built from TRBV25-1 and TRBJ2-7, with D maybe TRBD1 (6 bases). The CDR3 sequence is 13 residues long. Trimming took 10 bases from V and 0 from J, leaving 13 bases between them. The germline V gene has CDR1 MGHDK and CDR2 SYGVNS.

This clonotype was recorded at least ten times. CDR3: CASSRPRGGIGNEQFF. Written as DNA, the CDR3 is TGCGCCAGCAGCCGGCCCCGGGGGGGGATTGGGAATGAGCAGTTCTTC. The chain employs TRBV5-1 and TRBJ2-1; 8 bases fit TRBD2. With 4 bases clipped from V and 7 bases from J, the junction kept 13 bases outside the gene matches. The germline gives CDR1 SGHRS, CDR2 YFSETQ. The CDR3 consists of 16 residues.

This clonotype was seen at least ten times. The chain has TRBV12-3 or TRBV12-4 and TRBJ1-2, with D unclear. The ends were cut back, 2 bases at V and 4 bases at J, with 8 bases in the middle. This CDR3 is built from 13 residues. The CDR3 loop is CASSLRLGYGYTF. CDR3 in DNA: TGTGCCAGCAGTTTAAGGCTCGGCTATGGCTACACCTTC.

Many counts were recorded for this clonotype. This CDR3 reads CASSLGQAGNSPLHF. The CDR3 region has the DNA TGTGCCAGCAGCCTGGGACAGGCTGGAAATTCACCCCTCCACTTT. This chain connects TRBV14 to TRBJ1-6; 8 bases are a match to TRBD1. Germline CDR1 is SGHDN and CDR2 is FVKESK. The CDR3 runs to 15 residues. Losses at the gene ends were 4 bases for V and 7 bases for J; bases not matched to a gene: 6.

This clonotype was counted many times. J is TRBJ1-2 and V is TRBV19, with 9 bases that match TRBD1. V shed 5 bases and J 3 bases; nucleotides not matched to a gene: 7. CDR1 is LNHDA and CDR2 is SQIVND in the germline V gene (reference sequence). The CDR3 is made up of 15 amino acids. The chain's CDR3 is CASSARDREHYGYTF. The CDR3 region has the DNA TGTGCCAGTAGTGCCAGGGACAGGGAACACTATGGCTACACCTTC.

This clonotype was recorded at least ten times. This CDR3 reads CASKGRNRVSEQYF. Here the CDR3 DNA reads TGTGCCAGCAAGGGTCGGAACAGGGTCTCCGAGCAGTACTTC. The chain recombines TRBV7-9 with TRBJ2-7; tentatively, D is TRBD1 (6 bases). V lost 7 bases and J lost 6, with 19 bases in between. This CDR3 region has 14 residues. The germline CDR1 and CDR2 sequences are SEHNR and FQNEAQ (reference sequence). Combining the CDR3 with reference TRBV7-9 and TRBJ2-7 gives the whole variable domain DTGVSQNPRHKITKRGQNVTFRCDPISEHNRLYWYRQTLGQGPEFLTYFQNEAQLEKSRLLSDRFSAERPKGSFSTLEIQRTEQGDSAMYLCASKGRNRVSEQYFGPGTRLTVT.